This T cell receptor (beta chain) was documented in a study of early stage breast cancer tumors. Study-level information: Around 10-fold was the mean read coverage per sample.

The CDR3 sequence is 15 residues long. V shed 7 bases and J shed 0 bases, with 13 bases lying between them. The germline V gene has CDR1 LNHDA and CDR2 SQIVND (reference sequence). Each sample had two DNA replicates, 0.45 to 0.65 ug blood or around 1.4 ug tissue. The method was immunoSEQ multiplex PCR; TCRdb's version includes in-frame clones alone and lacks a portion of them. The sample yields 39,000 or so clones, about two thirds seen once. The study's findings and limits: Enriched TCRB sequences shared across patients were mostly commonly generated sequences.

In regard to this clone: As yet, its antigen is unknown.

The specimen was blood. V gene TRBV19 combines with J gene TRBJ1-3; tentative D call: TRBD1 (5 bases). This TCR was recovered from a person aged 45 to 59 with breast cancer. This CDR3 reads CASKWGLTSGNTIYF. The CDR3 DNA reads TGTGCCAGTAAATGGGGACTGACCTCTGGAAACACCATATATTTT.